One T cell receptor (beta chain) is described in this entry. Its binding antigen is unknown. Gene names and germline sequences here are the mouse ones. The sequenced fragment ends 1 residue before the CDR3 boundary, so the rest is inferred from the germline J gene. This sample was taken from a study of tissue T cells after allogeneic stem cell transplantation (dated by TCRdb to about 2022). Background on the whole study: Using research autopsies of patients with and without GVHD, plus mouse models of GVHD, the study profiled TCR beta repertoires across many tissues. The human arm was conducted as a prospective observational study, and neither blinding nor randomization was performed. Points the paper makes about the study in general: A small and clinically heterogeneous patient cohort was studied, and sampling depth was acknowledged as a limitation. Which tissue TCRs were alloreactive or antigen-specific was not determined in the study, and some of the clones might have been host cells that persisted. Within patients, how anatomically similar the tissues were was a key factor in shaping TCR repertoire composition, regardless of disease or transplant status. Not many T cell clones showed up in more than one patient, yet clustering based on motifs uncovered repertoire signatures that were shared across patients in a tissue-specific way. In both patients and mice, only a limited portion of the TCR repertoire detected in tissues was captured by blood and spleen T cells.

Relative to germline, V is 0 bases shorter and J is 0 bases shorter, with 9 bases between their ends. The CDR3 numbers 15 residues from cysteine through phenylalanine. The CDR3 was read in part: 42 bases, with the frame set at base 1. From the germline V gene, CDR1 is SGHLS and CDR2 is HYDKME. Interpreted using the paper, the time point label stands for: mouse harvest day 7 after allogeneic transplant. Mouse grafts combined 10^7 T-cell-depleted bone marrow cells with 10^6 splenic CD5+ T cells, given via tail vein injection. GVHD in mice was modeled with a major MHC-mismatch B6 (H2b) into BALB/c (H2d) model, and tissues were profiled at day 7 or 14. Mouse tissues and retro-orbital blood were harvested on day 7 or 14 post-transplant using separate sterile tools per animal; livers were flushed beforehand. Before genomic DNA isolation with the DNeasy Blood & Tissue Kit, mouse tissues were minced with razor blades in buffered saline.

The library was obtained by the immunoSEQ multiplex PCR assay. Adaptive Biotechnologies performed the TCRbeta CDR3 sequencing at survey depth and reported CDR3 sequences, V/J genes, productive frequency and template counts. TCR beta CDR3 regions were amplified from genomic DNA rather than RNA. In the authors' own workflow: Jensen-Shannon divergence served to quantify pairwise repertoire overlap between tissues, with 0 meaning identical and 1 meaning complete divergence. Tissues were grouped by single-linkage agglomerative hierarchical clustering of pairwise JSD values, and the clustering results were shown as dendrograms. All patient samples were analyzed with GLIPH2 using simulation_depth 1000, kmer_min_depth 3 and cdr3_length_cutoff 8, and only groups containing more than two unique CDR3s were kept. A standardized tissue-overlap score extrapolated Jaccard GLIPH-group overlap across patients to a standard repertoire size of 1000 clones. Linear mixed-effect models, with tissue as a fixed effect and individual as a random effect, were used to test how diversity related to clinical or experimental variables. TCRdb mirrors the immuneACCESS table, restricted to in-frame sequences. Some clones are absent from its copies; in checked studies, under half trace to an unresolved V gene, and the reason for the others is unknown. The V and J calls and clone size were taken over from that table, and D and trimming were inferred from the DNA. A total of under 7,500 clones appear in this sample, 40% to 60% of them only once. Less than 6% of the sample is taken by the ten largest.

Sequencing was performed on gut tissue. The origin of this receptor is a female BALB/c mouse given C57BL/6 T cells with graft-versus-host disease after an allogeneic hematopoietic cell transplant. The sequence links TRBV12-2 to TRBJ2-3; 6 matching bases give a weak D call of TRBD1. The CDR3 bases that were read are TGTGCCAGCTCTCTCCAGGGGTCTAGTGCAGAAACGCTGTAT. Its translation reads: CASSLQGSSAETLY. The whole CDR3 is CASSLQGSSAETLYF.